Listed below are T cell receptor beta chains from one sample, sequenced in a study of cytomegalovirus exposure and HLA in healthy donors. TCRdb keeps only in-frame clones here, not all; method: immunoSEQ multiplex PCR. This sample has about 54,000 clones, with around 82% found just once. Material for sequencing was PBMCs. The receptors were sampled from a woman aged 18-30 years in good health and CMV-seronegative. Each CDR3 is given with its conserved first and last residue. Fields, in order: V gene, D gene, CDR3 length, J gene, clone size, CDR3 DNA, CDR3 protein. A D gene is named only where the DNA matches it firmly. For some rows the clone size is stated as once, few or many, or as a class when expanded; others skip it.

TRBV10-3,-,16,TRBJ1-5,-,TGTGCCATCAGTGCCCAGACTTTACAGGGACGGGAGCCCCAGCATTTT,CAISAQTLQGREPQHF
TRBV27,-,14,TRBJ2-1,-,TGTGCCAGCAGTTTATCTTGGTCCGGAGCCGCATTGTTCTTC,CASSLSWSGAALFF
TRBV6-5,-,14,TRBJ1-1,-,TGTGCCAGCAGCGAAGGGACCGGGGGCACTGAAGCTTTCTTT,CASSEGTGGTEAFF
TRBV9,-,19,TRBJ1-1,-,TGTGCCAGCAGCGTAGCGGCAATTCAGGGACGGGGGGTGAACACTGAAGCTTTCTTT,CASSVAAIQGRGVNTEAFF
TRBV4-1,-,15,TRBJ2-7,once,TGCGCCAGCAGCCAAGAACAGGCGCACTCCTACGAGCAGTACTTC,CASSQEQAHSYEQYF
TRBV9,-,19,TRBJ2-3,-,TGTGCCAGCAGCTCCGAGCGGGCCAAGACTCTCTTTAGCACAGATACGCAGTATTTT,CASSSERAKTLFSTDTQYF
TRBV10-3,-,15,TRBJ1-5,few,TGTGCCATCAGTGAGAGTCTGGTCCTTAGTCAGCCCCAGCATTTT,CAISESLVLSQPQHF
TRBV30,-,15,TRBJ2-7,-,TGTGCCTGGAGTGACCCTAGACCTAGCTCCTACGAGCAGTACTTC,CAWSDPRPSSYEQYF
TRBV11-2,-,11,TRBJ2-7,-,TGTGCCAGCAGCTCAGCCTACGAGCAGTACTTC,CASSSAYEQYF
TRBV7-9,-,15,TRBJ2-5,-,TGTGCCAGCAGCCCCCTCCAGACAGAACAAGAGACCCAGTACTTC,CASSPLQTEQETQYF
TRBV6-6,-,13,TRBJ2-7,-,TGTGCCAGCAGTTACTTGGAGGGGTGGGAGCAGTACTTC,CASSYLEGWEQYF
TRBV9,TRBD2,15,TRBJ2-1,-,TGTGCCAGCAGCGCCGCCGGACTAGTAAACAATGAGCAGTTCTTC,CASSAAGLVNNEQFF
TRBV9,TRBD1,15,TRBJ1-6,-,TGTGCCAGCAGCGGACAGGGGTCAAGTAATTCACCCCTCCACTTT,CASSGQGSSNSPLHF
TRBV10-2,TRBD2,16,TRBJ2-1,-,TGCGCCAGCAGTGAAGGGACTAGCGGGAGGTACAATGAGCAGTTCTTC,CASSEGTSGRYNEQFF
TRBV19,-,13,TRBJ2-1,-,TGTGCCAGTAGTATTAGACTCTACAATGAGCAGTTCTTC,CASSIRLYNEQFF
TRBV6-5,-,13,TRBJ1-2,-,TGTGCCAGCAGTCCCAGGGTATTGTATGGCTACACCTTC,CASSPRVLYGYTF
TRBV19,TRBD2,17,TRBJ2-7,-,TGTGCCAGTAGTATAGCCCTAGCGGGATTGAGCTCCTACGAGCAGTACTTC,CASSIALAGLSSYEQYF
TRBV4-1,TRBD2,15,TRBJ2-2,-,TGCGCCAGCAGCCAGTATAGCGGGAGCGCCGGGGAGCTGTTTTTT,CASSQYSGSAGELFF
TRBV28,-,15,TRBJ1-2,-,TGTGCCAGCAGTTTATCAGGGGCGAAGATTTATGGCTACACCTTC,CASSLSGAKIYGYTF
TRBV2,-,10,TRBJ2-7,-,TGTGCCAGCACCGGTTTCGAGCAGTACTTC,CASTGFEQYF
TRBV27,-,18,TRBJ1-4,-,TGTGCCAGCAGTTTAGTGGCCCTCTCGCGGGGACTTGAGGAAAAACTGTTTTTT,CASSLVALSRGLEEKLFF
TRBV28,-,11,TRBJ2-7,-,TGTGCCAGCAGCATAGGAGACGAGCAGTACTTC,CASSIGDEQYF
TRBV2,TRBD2,13,TRBJ2-7,few,TGTGCCAGCATGACCCTAGCGGGAAACGAGCAGTACTTC,CASMTLAGNEQYF
TRBV19,-,14,TRBJ1-4,-,TGTGCCAGTAGCTCCGGGGTGGCTAATGAAAAACTGTTTTTT,CASSSGVANEKLFF
TRBV5-1,TRBD2,15,TRBJ2-7,-,TGCGCCAGCAGCTTGGTTTCTAGCGGCGACTACGAGCAGTACTTC,CASSLVSSGDYEQYF
TRBV5-1,-,13,TRBJ1-1,-,TGCGCCAGCAGCCCCGGACAGAACACTGAAGCTTTCTTT,CASSPGQNTEAFF
TRBV19,-,12,TRBJ1-2,-,TGTGCCAGTAGTATCTTTAACTATGGCTACACCTTC,CASSIFNYGYTF
TRBV10-3,-,14,TRBJ1-6,-,TGTGCCACCCTGGGGCAGACCGTAAATTCACCCCTCCACTTT,CATLGQTVNSPLHF
TRBV29-1,TRBD1,13,TRBJ1-5,-,TGCAGCGTTGCGGGACAGGGGAATCAGCCCCAGCATTTT,CSVAGQGNQPQHF
TRBV2,TRBD2,14,TRBJ2-1,-,TGTGCCACCCCTAGCGGGGCCTCCTACAATGAGCAGTTCTTC,CATPSGASYNEQFF
TRBV6-1,TRBD2,18,TRBJ2-5,-,TGTGCCAGCAGTGAAGAGCGGAGACTAGCGGGAGTGGTGGAGACCCAGTACTTC,CASSEERRLAGVVETQYF
TRBV5-1,TRBD2,17,TRBJ2-1,-,TGCGCCAGCAGCGGCCCGACTAGCGGGAGGGGTGGTAATGAGCAGTTCTTC,CASSGPTSGRGGNEQFF
TRBV7-9,-,11,TRBJ1-2,-,TGTGCCAGCAGCTTAGGAGTCCCCGACACCTTC,CASSLGVPDTF
TRBV5-1,-,15,TRBJ1-2,-,TGCGCCAGCAGCTCCCGACAGATCTACGACTATGGCTACACCTTC,CASSSRQIYDYGYTF
TRBV5-4,-,15,TRBJ2-5,-,TGTGCCAGCAGCTTGGCTTCGCAGGTCCCTGGGACCCAGTACTTC,CASSLASQVPGTQYF
TRBV28,-,14,TRBJ2-7,-,TGTGCCAGCAGTATACCACAGGGACGGGGCGAGCAGTACTTC,CASSIPQGRGEQYF
TRBV7-3,TRBD1,14,TRBJ2-7,-,TGTGCCAGCAGCCCCGGGACAGGATCCTACGAGCAGTACTTC,CASSPGTGSYEQYF
TRBV7-3,-,14,TRBJ1-1,-,TGTGCCAGCAGCCCGGGACATACGAACACTGAAGCTTTCTTT,CASSPGHTNTEAFF
TRBV7-2,TRBD1,14,TRBJ1-1,-,TGTGCCAGCAGCTTATTGTGGACAGGGGCTGAAGCTTTCTTT,CASSLLWTGAEAFF
TRBV28,-,15,TRBJ2-7,-,TGTGCCAGCAATTCCTTGGAGCGGTCATCCTACGAGCAGTACTTC,CASNSLERSSYEQYF
TRBV27,-,13,TRBJ2-7,-,TGTGCCAGCAGCCCGACAAGCTCCTACGAGCAGTACTTC,CASSPTSSYEQYF
TRBV5-4,TRBD2,15,TRBJ2-1,few,TGTGCCAGCAGCTTTAAGCGGGAGGGACGGGATGAGCAGTTCTTC,CASSFKREGRDEQFF
TRBV7-6,TRBD2,14,TRBJ2-5,-,TGTGCCAGCAGAGGCGGGGGAGGGGTAGAGACCCAGTACTTC,CASRGGGGVETQYF
TRBV11-1,-,12,TRBJ1-6,few,TGTGCCAGCGGGAGCCGGACTTCACCCCTCCACTTT,CASGSRTSPLHF
TRBV6-1,-,14,TRBJ1-5,-,TGTGCCAGCACCGAAGGGGGTAGCAATCAGCCCCAGCATTTT,CASTEGGSNQPQHF
TRBV7-9,TRBD1,14,TRBJ2-7,-,TGTGCCAGCAGCTTAGCGGGACAGACCTACGAGCAGTACTTC,CASSLAGQTYEQYF
TRBV4-2,TRBD2,16,TRBJ2-7,-,TGTGCCAGCAGCCAAGATGGGACTAGCGGCTCCTACGAGCAGTACTTC,CASSQDGTSGSYEQYF
TRBV5-5,TRBD1,16,TRBJ1-4,-,TGTGCCAGCAGCTTGAGACCGGGACAGGGGGATGAAAAACTGTTTTTT,CASSLRPGQGDEKLFF
TRBV5-1,-,16,TRBJ2-1,-,TGCGCCAGCAGCTTGGTTCCTAGCGACAACTACAATGAGCAGTTCTTC,CASSLVPSDNYNEQFF